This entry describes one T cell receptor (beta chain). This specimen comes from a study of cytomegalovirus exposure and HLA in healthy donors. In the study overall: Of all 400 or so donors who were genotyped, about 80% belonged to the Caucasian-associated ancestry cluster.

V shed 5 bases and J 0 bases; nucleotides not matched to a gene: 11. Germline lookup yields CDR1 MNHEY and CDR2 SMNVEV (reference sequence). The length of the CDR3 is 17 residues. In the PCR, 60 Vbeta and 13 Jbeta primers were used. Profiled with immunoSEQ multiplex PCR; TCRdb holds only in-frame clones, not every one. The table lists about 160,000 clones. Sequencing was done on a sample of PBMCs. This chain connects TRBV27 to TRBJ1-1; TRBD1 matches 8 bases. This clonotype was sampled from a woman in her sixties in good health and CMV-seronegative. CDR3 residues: CASSPGQGWNMNTEAFF. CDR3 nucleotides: TGTGCCAGCAGTCCAGGACAGGGATGGAACATGAACACTGAAGCTTTCTTT.